This T cell receptor beta chain was identified during a study of blood T cell repertoires in COVID-19. For the study at large: The United States, Italy and Spain provided the acute and convalescent COVID-19 samples. T cells, B-cell-depleted T cells, or PBMCs provided the cDNA or gDNA that served as material.

Trimming left V 0 bases short and J 0 bases short, with 13 bases between. The length of the CDR3 is 17 residues. In germline, CDR1 is LGHNA, CDR2 YSLEER. Source study methods: Estimation of nucleated cell counts relied on the amplification of reference gene primers. Using immunoSEQ multiplex PCR, the repertoire was profiled, and TCRdb retains in-frame clones only, with some absent. That table supplies the V and J calls and clone size; D and trimming were determined from the DNA. This sample has under 300,000 clones, with roughly 86% found just once. The chain recombines TRBV4-3 with TRBJ2-3; unclear D gene. This clonotype originated in a woman in her seventies with active or convalescent COVID-19. Sequencing was done on a sample of peripheral blood. This chain's CDR3 is CASSQDVSTSSTDTQYF. As DNA, the CDR3 is TGCGCCAGCAGCCAAGATGTGAGTACTTCTAGCACAGATACGCAGTATTTT.